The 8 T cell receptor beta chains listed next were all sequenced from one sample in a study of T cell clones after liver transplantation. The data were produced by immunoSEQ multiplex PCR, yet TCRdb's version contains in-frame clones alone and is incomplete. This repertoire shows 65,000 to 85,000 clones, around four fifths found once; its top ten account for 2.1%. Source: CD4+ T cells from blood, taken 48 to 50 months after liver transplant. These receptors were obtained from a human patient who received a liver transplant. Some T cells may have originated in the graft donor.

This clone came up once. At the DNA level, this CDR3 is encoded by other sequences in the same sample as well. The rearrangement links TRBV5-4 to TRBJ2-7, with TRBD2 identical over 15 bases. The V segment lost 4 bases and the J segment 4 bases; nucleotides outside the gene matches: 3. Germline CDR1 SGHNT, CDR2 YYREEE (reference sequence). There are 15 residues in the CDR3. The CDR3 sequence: CASSLGLAGGYEQYF. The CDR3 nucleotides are TGTGCCAGCAGCCTGGGACTAGCGGGAGGATACGAGCAGTACTTC.

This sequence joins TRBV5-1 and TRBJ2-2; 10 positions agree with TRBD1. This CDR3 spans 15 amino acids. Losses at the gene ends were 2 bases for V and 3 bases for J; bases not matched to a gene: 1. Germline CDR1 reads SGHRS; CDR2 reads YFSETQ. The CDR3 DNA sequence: TGCGCCAGCAGCTTCGGACAGGGGGACACCGGGGAGCTGTTTTTT. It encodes CASSFGQGDTGELFF.

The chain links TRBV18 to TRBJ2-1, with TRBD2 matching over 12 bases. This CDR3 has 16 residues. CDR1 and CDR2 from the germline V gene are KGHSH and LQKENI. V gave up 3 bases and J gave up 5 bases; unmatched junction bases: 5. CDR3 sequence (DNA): TGTGCCAGCTCACCCGCACTAGCGGGGGGACACAATGAGCAGTTCTTC. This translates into CASSPALAGGHNEQFF.

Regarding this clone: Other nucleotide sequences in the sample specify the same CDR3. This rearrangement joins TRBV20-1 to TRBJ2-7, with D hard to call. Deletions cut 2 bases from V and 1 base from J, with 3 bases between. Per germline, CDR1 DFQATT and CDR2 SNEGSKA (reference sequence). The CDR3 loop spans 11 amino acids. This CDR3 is CSARKSYEQYF. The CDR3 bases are TGCAGTGCTAGAAAATCCTACGAGCAGTACTTC.

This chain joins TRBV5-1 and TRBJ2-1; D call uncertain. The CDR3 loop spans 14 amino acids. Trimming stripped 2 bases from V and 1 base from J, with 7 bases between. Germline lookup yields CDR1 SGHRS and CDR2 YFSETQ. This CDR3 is CASSFDRSYNEQFF. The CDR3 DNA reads TGCGCCAGCAGCTTCGATCGATCCTACAATGAGCAGTTCTTC.

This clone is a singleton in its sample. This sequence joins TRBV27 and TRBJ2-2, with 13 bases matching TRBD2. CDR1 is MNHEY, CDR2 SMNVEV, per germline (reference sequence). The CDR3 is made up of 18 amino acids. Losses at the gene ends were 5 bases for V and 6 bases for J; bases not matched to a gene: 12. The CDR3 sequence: CASSLRPGLAGIAGELFF. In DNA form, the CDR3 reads TGTGCCAGCAGTCTCCGCCCGGGACTAGCGGGAATCGCCGGGGAGCTGTTTTTT.

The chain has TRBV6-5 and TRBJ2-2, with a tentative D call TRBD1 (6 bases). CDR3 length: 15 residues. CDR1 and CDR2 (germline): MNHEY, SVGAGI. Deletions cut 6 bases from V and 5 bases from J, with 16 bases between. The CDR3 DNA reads TGTGCCAGCAGACTAACAGGGACCCTGACCGGGGAGCTGTTTTTT. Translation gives CASRLTGTLTGELFF.

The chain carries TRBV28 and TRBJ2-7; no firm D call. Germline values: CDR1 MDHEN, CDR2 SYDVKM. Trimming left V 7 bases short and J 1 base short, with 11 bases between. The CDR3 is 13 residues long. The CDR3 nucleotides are TGTGCCAGCAAAGGGCCACCTTCCTACGAGCAGTACTTC. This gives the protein CASKGPPSYEQYF.